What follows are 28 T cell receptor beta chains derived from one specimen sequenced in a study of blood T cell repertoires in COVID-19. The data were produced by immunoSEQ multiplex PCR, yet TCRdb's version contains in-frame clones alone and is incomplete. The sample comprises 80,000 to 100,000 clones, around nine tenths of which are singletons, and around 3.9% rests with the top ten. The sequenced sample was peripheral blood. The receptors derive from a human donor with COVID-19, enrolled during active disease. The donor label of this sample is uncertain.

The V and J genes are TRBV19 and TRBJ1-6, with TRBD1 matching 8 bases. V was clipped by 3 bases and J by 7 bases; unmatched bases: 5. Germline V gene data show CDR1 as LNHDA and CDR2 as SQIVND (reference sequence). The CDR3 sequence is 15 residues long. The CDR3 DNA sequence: TGTGCCAGTAGTATTGGCAGGGGGCACAATTCACCCCTCCACTTT. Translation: CASSIGRGHNSPLHF. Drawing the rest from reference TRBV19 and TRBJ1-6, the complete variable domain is DGGITQSPKYLFRKEGQNVTLSCEQNLNHDAMYWYRQDPGQGLRLIYYSQIVNDFQKGDIAEGYSVSREKKESFPLTVTSAQKNPTAFYLCASSIGRGHNSPLHFGNGTRLTVT.

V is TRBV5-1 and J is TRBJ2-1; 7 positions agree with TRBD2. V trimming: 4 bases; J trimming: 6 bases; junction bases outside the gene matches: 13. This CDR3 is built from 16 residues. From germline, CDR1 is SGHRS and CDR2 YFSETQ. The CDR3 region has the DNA TGCGCCAGCAGCCCCTTGGCGGGGGATCAGGGCAATGAGCAGTTCTTC. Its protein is CASSPLAGDQGNEQFF.

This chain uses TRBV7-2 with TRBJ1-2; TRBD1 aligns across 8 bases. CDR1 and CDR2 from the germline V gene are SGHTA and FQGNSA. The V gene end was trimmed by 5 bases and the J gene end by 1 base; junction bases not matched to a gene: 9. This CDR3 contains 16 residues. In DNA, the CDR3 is TGTGCCAGCAGCGGCCCGGGACAGGAGGTTAACTATGGCTACACCTTC. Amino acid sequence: CASSGPGQEVNYGYTF.

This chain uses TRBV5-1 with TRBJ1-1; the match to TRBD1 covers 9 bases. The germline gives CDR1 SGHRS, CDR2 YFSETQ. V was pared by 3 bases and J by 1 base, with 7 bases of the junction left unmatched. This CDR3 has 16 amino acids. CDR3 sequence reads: CASSWTGATENTEAFF. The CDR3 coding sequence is TGCGCCAGCAGCTGGACAGGGGCCACAGAGAACACTGAAGCTTTCTTT.

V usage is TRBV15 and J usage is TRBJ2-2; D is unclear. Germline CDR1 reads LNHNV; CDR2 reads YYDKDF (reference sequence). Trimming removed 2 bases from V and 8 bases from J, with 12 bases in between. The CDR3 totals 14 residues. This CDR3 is CATSRTDRPGELFF. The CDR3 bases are TGTGCCACCAGCAGAACAGACCGACCAGGGGAGCTGTTTTTT. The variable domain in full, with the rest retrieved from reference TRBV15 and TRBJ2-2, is DAMVIQNPRYQVTQFGKPVTLSCSQTLNHNVMYWYQQKSSQAPKLLFHYYDKDFNNEADTPDNFQSRRPNTSFCFLDIRSPGLGDTAMYLCATSRTDRPGELFFGEGSRLTVL.

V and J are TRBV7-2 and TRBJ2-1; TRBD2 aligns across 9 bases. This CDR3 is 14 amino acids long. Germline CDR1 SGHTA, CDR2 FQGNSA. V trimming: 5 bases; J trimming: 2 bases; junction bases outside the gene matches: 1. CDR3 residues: CASSRTSAYNEQFF. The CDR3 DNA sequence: TGTGCCAGCAGCCGGACTAGCGCCTACAATGAGCAGTTCTTC.

CDR3 bases: TGTGCCAGCAGCTTCGCTGGCGGGGGGGGCCAATCCACCCAGTACTTC. Translating it yields CASSFAGGGGQSTQYF. This sequence joins TRBV7-2 and TRBJ2-5; the match to TRBD2 covers 9 bases. The CDR3 runs to 16 residues. V gave up 3 bases and J gave up 8 bases; unmatched junction bases: 13. Germline CDR1 and CDR2: SGHTA and FQGNSA. Looking up the rest from reference TRBV7-2 and TRBJ2-5 gives the full variable domain: GAGVSQSPSNKVTEKGKDVELRCDPISGHTALYWYRQSLGQGLEFLIYFQGNSAPDKSGLPSDRFSAERTGGSVSTLTIQRTQQEDSAVYLCASSFAGGGGQSTQYFGPGTRLLVL.

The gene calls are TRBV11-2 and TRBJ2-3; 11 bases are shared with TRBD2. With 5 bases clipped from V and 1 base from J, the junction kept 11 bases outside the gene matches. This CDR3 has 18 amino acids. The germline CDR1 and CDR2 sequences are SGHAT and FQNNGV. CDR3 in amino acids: CASSPGTSGTWGTDTQYF. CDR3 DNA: TGTGCCAGCAGCCCTGGGACTAGCGGTACCTGGGGCACAGATACGCAGTATTTT. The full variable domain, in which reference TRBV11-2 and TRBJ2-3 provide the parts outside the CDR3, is EAGVAQSPRYKIIEKRQSVAFWCNPISGHATLYWYQQILGQGPKLLIQFQNNGVVDDSQLPKDRFSAERLKGVDSTLKIQPAKLEDSAVYLCASSPGTSGTWGTDTQYFGPGTRLTVL.

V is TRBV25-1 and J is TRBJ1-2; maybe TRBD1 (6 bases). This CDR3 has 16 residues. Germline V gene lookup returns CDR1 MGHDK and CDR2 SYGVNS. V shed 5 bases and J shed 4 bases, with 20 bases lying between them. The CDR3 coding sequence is TGTGCCAGCAGTCAATCCCGGACAGCGCTGGGCTATGGCTACACCTTC. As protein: CASSQSRTALGYGYTF.

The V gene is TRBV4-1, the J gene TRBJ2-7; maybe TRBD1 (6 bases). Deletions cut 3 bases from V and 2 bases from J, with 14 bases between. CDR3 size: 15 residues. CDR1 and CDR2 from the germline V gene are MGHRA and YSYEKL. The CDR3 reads CASSHLTGFTYEQYF. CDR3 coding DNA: TGCGCCAGCAGCCATTTGACAGGATTCACCTACGAGCAGTACTTC.

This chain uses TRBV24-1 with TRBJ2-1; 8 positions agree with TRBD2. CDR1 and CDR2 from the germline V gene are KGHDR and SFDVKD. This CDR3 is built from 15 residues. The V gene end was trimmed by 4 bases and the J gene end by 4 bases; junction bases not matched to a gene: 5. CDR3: CATSEAGGPYNEQFF. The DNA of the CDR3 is TGTGCCACCAGTGAGGCGGGGGGCCCTTACAATGAGCAGTTCTTC.

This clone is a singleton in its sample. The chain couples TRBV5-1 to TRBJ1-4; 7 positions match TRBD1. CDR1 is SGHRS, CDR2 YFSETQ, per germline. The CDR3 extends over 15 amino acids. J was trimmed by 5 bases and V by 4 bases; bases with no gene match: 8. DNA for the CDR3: TGCGCCAGCAGCCAGACAGGGATCTTAAATGAAAAACTGTTTTTT. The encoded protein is CASSQTGILNEKLFF.

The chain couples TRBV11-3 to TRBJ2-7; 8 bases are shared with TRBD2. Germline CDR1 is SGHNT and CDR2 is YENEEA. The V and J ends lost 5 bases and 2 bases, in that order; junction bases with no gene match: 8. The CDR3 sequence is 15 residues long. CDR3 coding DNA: TGTGCCAGCAGCCTCGTGAGCGGGAGCCCCTACGAGCAGTACTTC. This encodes CASSLVSGSPYEQYF.

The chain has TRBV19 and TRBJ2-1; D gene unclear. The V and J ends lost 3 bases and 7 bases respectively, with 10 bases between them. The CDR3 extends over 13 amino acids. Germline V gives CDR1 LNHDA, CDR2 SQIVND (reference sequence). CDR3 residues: CASSMAQYNEQFF. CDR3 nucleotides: TGTGCCAGTAGTATGGCACAGTATAATGAGCAGTTCTTC.

Written as DNA, the CDR3 is TGTGCCAGCAGGGGGAGAAGCGGCACTGAAGCTTTCTTT. Its protein is CASRGRSGTEAFF. V gene TRBV6-4 combines with J gene TRBJ1-1, with D hard to call. CDR3 length equals 13 residues. Germline-derived CDR1 and CDR2 are MRHNA and SNTAGT. V was trimmed by 6 bases and J by 4 bases, leaving 12 bases between them.

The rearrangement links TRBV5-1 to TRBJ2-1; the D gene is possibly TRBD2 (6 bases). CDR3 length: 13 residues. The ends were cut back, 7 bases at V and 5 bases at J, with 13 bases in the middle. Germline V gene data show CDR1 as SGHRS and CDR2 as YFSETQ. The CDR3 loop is CASALGGDNEQFF. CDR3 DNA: TGCGCCAGCGCTCTGGGGGGAGACAATGAGCAGTTCTTC.

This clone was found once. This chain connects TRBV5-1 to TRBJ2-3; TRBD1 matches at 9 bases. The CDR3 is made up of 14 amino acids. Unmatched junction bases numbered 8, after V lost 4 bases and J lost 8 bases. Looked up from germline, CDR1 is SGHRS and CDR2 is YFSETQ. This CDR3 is CASSPGQGERTQYF. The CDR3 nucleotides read TGCGCCAGCAGCCCGGGACAGGGAGAACGTACGCAGTATTTT.

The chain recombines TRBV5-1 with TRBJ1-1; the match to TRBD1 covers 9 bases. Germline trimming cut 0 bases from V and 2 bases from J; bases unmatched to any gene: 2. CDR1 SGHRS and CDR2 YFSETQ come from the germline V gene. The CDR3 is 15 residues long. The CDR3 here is CASSLATGGNTEAFF. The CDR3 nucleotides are TGCGCCAGCAGCTTGGCAACAGGGGGCAACACTGAAGCTTTCTTT.

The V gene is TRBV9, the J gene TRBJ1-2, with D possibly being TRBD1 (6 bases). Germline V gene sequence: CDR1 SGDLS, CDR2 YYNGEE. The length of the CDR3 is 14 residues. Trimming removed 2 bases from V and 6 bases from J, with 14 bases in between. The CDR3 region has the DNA TGTGCCAGCAGCGTCTTTACAGGGTCTGATGGCTACACCTTC. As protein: CASSVFTGSDGYTF.

The CDR3 DNA follows: TGCGCCAGCAGCTTGGCGGGGTTAAATGAGCAGTTCTTC. This gives the protein CASSLAGLNEQFF. The chain joins TRBV5-1 to TRBJ2-1; D possibly corresponds to TRBD2 (5 bases). Germline V gene lookup returns CDR1 SGHRS and CDR2 YFSETQ. The CDR3 extends over 13 amino acids. V was pared by 0 bases and J by 7 bases, with 8 bases between.

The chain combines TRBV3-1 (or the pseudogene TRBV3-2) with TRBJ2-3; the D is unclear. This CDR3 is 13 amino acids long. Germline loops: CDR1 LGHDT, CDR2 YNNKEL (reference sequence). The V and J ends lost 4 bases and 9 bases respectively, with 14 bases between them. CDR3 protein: CASSRFRSTTQYF. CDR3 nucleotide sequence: TGTGCCAGCAGCCGGTTCAGGTCCACGACGCAGTATTTT.

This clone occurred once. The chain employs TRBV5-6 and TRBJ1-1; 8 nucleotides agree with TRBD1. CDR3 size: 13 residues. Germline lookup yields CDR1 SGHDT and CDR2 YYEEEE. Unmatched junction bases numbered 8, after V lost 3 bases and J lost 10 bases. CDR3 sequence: CASSSGQASGAFF. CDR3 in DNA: TGTGCCAGCAGCTCGGGACAGGCCAGTGGAGCTTTCTTT.

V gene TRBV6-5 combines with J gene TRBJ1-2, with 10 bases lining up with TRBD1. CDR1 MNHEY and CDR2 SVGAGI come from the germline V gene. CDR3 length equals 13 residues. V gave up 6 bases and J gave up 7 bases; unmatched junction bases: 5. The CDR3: CASRGQGRSGYTF. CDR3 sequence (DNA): TGTGCCAGCAGGGGACAGGGGAGAAGTGGCTACACCTTC.

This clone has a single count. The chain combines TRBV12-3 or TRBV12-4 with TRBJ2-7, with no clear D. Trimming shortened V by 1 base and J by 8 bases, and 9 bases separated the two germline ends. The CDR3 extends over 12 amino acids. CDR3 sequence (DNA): TGTGCCAGCAGTTTAGGCGCACGCCAGCAGTACTTC. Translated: CASSLGARQQYF.

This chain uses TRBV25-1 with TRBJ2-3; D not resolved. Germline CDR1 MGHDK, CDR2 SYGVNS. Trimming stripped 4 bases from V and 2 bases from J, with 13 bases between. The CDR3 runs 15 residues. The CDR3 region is CASSGSGQLTDTQYF. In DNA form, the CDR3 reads TGTGCCAGCAGTGGTTCAGGCCAACTCACAGATACGCAGTATTTT.

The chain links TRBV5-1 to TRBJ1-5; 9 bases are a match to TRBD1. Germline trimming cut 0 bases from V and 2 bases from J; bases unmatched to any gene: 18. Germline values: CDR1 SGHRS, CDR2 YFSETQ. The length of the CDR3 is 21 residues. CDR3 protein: CASSLARDRDRDEIGNQPQHF. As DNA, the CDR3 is TGCGCCAGCAGCTTGGCTCGCGACCGGGACAGGGATGAAATCGGCAATCAGCCCCAGCATTTT. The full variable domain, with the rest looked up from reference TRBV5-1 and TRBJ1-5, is KAGVTQTPRYLIKTRGQQVTLSCSPISGHRSVSWYQQTPGQGLQFLFEYFSETQRNKGNFPGRFSGRQFSNSRSEMNVSTLELGDSALYLCASSLARDRDRDEIGNQPQHFGDGTRLSIL.

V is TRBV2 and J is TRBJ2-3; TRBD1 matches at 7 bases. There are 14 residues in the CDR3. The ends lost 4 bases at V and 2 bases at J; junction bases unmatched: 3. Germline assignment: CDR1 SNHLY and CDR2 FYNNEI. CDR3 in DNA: TGTGCCAGCAGTGGACAGGGAAACACAGATACGCAGTATTTT. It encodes CASSGQGNTDTQYF.

Written as DNA, the CDR3 is TGTGCCAGCAGCGTAGATACAGGGAGGAACACTGAAGCTTTCTTT. It is translated as CASSVDTGRNTEAFF. The chain couples TRBV9 to TRBJ1-1; D might be TRBD1 (6 bases). This CDR3 is 15 amino acids long. V was pared by 0 bases and J by 1 base, with 10 bases between. The germline V gene encodes CDR1 SGDLS and CDR2 YYNGEE.